This T cell receptor (beta chain) comes out of a study of identical twins' blood T cells. This clonotype came up once. The CDR3 runs 15 residues. Trimming cost V 4 bases and J 5 bases; bases outside gene matches: 8. Germline V gene lookup returns CDR1 SGHRS and CDR2 YFSETQ. Using its own MiXCR run on the 5' RACE reads, TCRdb lists one record per CDR3 protein. The repertoire holds 350,000 to 450,000 distinct CDR3 sequences, more than 25% seen once, with approximately 6.6% in the top ten. This sequence was found in a woman between 18 and 49 years old in good health. The sequenced sample was PBMCs. V usage is TRBV5-1 and J usage is TRBJ2-5; 10 nucleotides agree with TRBD1. The CDR3 is CASSVGTGDLETQYF. The CDR3 coding sequence is TGCGCCAGCAGCGTCGGGACAGGGGATCTGGAGACCCAGTACTTC.